The 5 T cell receptor beta chains given below trace back to one sample, sequenced in a study of memory CD4+ T cells and cytomegalovirus serostatus. Single viable CD3+CD4+CD8-CD45RO+ cells were sorted as the memory CD4+ T cells. Sequenced by immunoSEQ multiplex PCR; TCRdb stores in-frame clones only, minus some. The sample consists of approximately 53,000 clones, around 78% of them appearing once. The sequenced sample consisted of memory CD4+ T cells from blood. These receptors all stem from an adult in good health and CMV-seronegative.

The V gene is TRBV2, the J gene TRBJ2-3; 9 bases map to TRBD2. Germline V gene lookup returns CDR1 SNHLY and CDR2 FYNNEI. V trimming: 6 bases; J trimming: 0 bases; junction bases outside the gene matches: 7. The CDR3 is made up of 16 amino acids. CDR3 nucleotides: TGTGCCAGCAGGCGGAGCGGGGGGCCTAGCACAGATACGCAGTATTTT. Residues: CASRRSGGPSTDTQYF.

The chain combines TRBV4-2 with TRBJ1-1; D is unresolved. In germline, CDR1 is LGHNA, CDR2 YNFKEQ. The CDR3 length is 14 residues. Trimming took 2 bases from V and 2 from J, leaving 9 bases between them. CDR3 region: CASSQSTANTEAFF. The CDR3 DNA sequence: TGTGCCAGCAGCCAATCTACAGCAAACACTGAAGCTTTCTTT.

This clone has just a few counts. This chain uses TRBV4-1 with TRBJ1-3, with a weak D call TRBD1 (5 bases). V lost 0 bases to trimming and J lost 3 bases, with 12 bases between them. This CDR3 has 16 residues. CDR1 is MGHRA and CDR2 is YSYEKL in the germline V gene. Here the CDR3 DNA reads TGCGCCAGCAGCCAAGAGGCAGGGCAGGGTGGAAACACCATATATTTT. Translated, it gives CASSQEAGQGGNTIYF.

The gene calls are TRBV5-1 and TRBJ2-7, with a weak D call TRBD1 (6 bases). There are 13 residues in the CDR3. Germline V gene lookup returns CDR1 SGHRS and CDR2 YFSETQ. The germline V and J ends were trimmed by 5 bases and 2 bases, with 11 bases remaining between them. The chain's CDR3 is CASRTGSPYEQYF. DNA for the CDR3: TGCGCCAGCAGGACAGGTTCCCCCTACGAGCAGTACTTC.

This sequence joins TRBV30 and TRBJ2-2; no clear D. V was clipped by 2 bases and J by 2 bases, with 0 bases between them. The CDR3 consists of 11 residues. CDR1 is GTSNPN, CDR2 SVGIG, per germline (reference sequence). CDR3 protein: CAWSNTGELFF. The CDR3 region has the DNA TGTGCCTGGAGTAACACCGGGGAGCTGTTTTTT.